Listed here are 4 T cell receptor beta chains from one sample, sequenced in a study of blood T cells in healthy people across ages. Primed by a sample-barcoded 5' primer and a J-beta primer mix, a second PCR proceeded for roughly 6 to 12 cycles. Each CDR3 protein gets one entry after TCRdb re-called the 5' RACE reads with MiXCR. The sample includes about 800,000 distinct CDR3 sequences, roughly 50% of them seen just once. The source material was blood. Every receptor here comes from a man between 25 and 39 years old in good health.

V is TRBV7-8 and J is TRBJ2-1, with TRBD2 matching over 14 bases. The junction had 6 bases not matched to a gene; V was cut back by 4 bases and J by 1 base. This CDR3 has 18 amino acids. CDR1 and CDR2 (germline): SGHVS, FQNEAQ. CDR3: CASSSGLAGGKSYNEQFF. The DNA of the CDR3 is TGTGCCAGCAGCTCCGGACTAGCGGGGGGCAAATCCTACAATGAGCAGTTCTTC.

The genes are TRBV7-2 and TRBJ2-3, with D possibly matching TRBD2 (6 bases). The CDR3 is 16 amino acids. V dropped 4 bases and J dropped 4 bases, with 18 bases sitting between them. Germline assignment: CDR1 SGHTA and CDR2 FQGNSA. CDR3 region: CASSSVGVGGSDTQYF. As DNA, the CDR3 is TGTGCCAGCAGCTCCGTAGGAGTGGGGGGATCAGATACGCAGTATTTT.

The V call is TRBV3-1, the J call TRBJ2-5; TRBD2 might be the D (5 bases). The CDR3 covers 14 residues. Trimming cost V 4 bases and J 4 bases, with 13 bases left between them. Germline V CDR1 and CDR2: LGHDT, YNNKEL (reference sequence). For the CDR3, the DNA is TGTGCCAGCAGCCCACGGACTGCCCCAGAGACCCAGTACTTC. This encodes CASSPRTAPETQYF.

The V gene is TRBV7-9, the J gene TRBJ2-5; D is ambiguous. CDR3 length: 14 amino acids. Germline V gene lookup returns CDR1 SEHNR and CDR2 FQNEAQ (reference sequence). Trimming pared 5 bases from V and 5 bases from J, leaving 15 bases between. The CDR3 reads CASSISVSRETQYF. The DNA for the CDR3 is TGTGCCAGCAGCATTAGTGTGTCCCGGGAGACCCAGTACTTC.